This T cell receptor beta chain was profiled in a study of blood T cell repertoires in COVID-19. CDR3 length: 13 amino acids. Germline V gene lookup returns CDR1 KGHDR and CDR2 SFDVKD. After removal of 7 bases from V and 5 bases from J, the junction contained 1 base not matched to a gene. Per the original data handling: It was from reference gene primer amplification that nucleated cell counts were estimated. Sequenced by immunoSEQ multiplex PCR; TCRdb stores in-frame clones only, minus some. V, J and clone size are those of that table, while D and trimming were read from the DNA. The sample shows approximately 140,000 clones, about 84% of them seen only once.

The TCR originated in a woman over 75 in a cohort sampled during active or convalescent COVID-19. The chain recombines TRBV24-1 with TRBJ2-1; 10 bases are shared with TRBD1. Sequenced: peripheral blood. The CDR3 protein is CATRTGGNNEQFF. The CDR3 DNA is TGTGCCACCAGGACAGGGGGCAACAATGAGCAGTTCTTC.